A single TCR beta chain is shown here with its context. As yet, its antigen is unknown. The primer mix had 60 Vbeta and 13 Jbeta primers. Clones were read by immunoSEQ multiplex PCR, and TCRdb kept only the in-frame ones, dropping some. There are hundreds of thousands of clones in the sample; 60% to 80% occur only once, and around 1.9% lies in the top ten. The sample comes from a study of cytomegalovirus exposure and HLA in healthy donors. Germline assignment: CDR1 MGHRA and CDR2 YSYEKL. V trimming: 0 bases; J trimming: 4 bases; junction bases outside the gene matches: 6. The CDR3 extends over 17 amino acids. Study conclusions and caveats: Previously analyzed data showed that most TCR beta V segments were productive at a frequency of about 87% or about 30%. Later findings reportedly placed an Asian-associated ancestry cluster below the approximately 700-donor mean for N-insertions. Follow-up analysis seemed to connect common viral pathogens with several of the most significant clusters identified. Association of 17,000 or so TCR beta sequences with HLA alleles was found at 0.05 false discovery rate in a later analysis.

Sequenced sample: PBMCs. J is TRBJ2-1 and V is TRBV4-1, with TRBD2 matching 10 bases. The origin of this receptor is a male donor in good health and CMV-seronegative. Here the CDR3 DNA reads TGCGCCAGCAGCCAAGATTGGGCAGCGGGGGGGTACAATGAGCAGTTCTTC. It codes for CASSQDWAAGGYNEQFF.